This T cell receptor beta chain was obtained from a study of regulatory T cells in long-lasting Graves disease. The germline V gene has CDR1 MNHEY and CDR2 SVGEGT. This CDR3 is built from 15 residues. The trim removed 10 bases at V and 5 bases at J, leaving 15 bases unmatched. Arm-PCR of CDR3 regions and iRepertoire HTBI primers were the basis on which TCR beta libraries were built. In TCRdb, the multiplex PCR reads were re-called with MiXCR into one record per CDR3 protein. The table shows hundreds of thousands of distinct CDR3 sequences, with 15% to 20% occurring only once. Study conclusions and caveats: Researchers reported studying only peripheral blood, not thyroid tissue. TCR diversity was lower in persistent Graves' patients (versus newly diagnosed ones). The study found TRBV28, TRBJ1-2 and TRBJ2-5 favored in persistent disease.

Time point of the sample: persistent/refractory GD, antithyroid drugs over 5 years with positive TRAb. Extracted RNA from PBMCs served as the source of the TCR library. One endocrinology department in Xi'an, China, was where patients came from. This clonotype was observed a few times. Its antigen remains unknown. A read error is the likely source, as a far larger clone sits one nucleotide away. The chain carries TRBV6-2 or TRBV6-3 and TRBJ1-1, with 8 bases that match TRBD1. The input for sequencing was peripheral blood mononuclear cells (PBMCs), taken when the disease was refractory, from a patient treated with antithyroid drugs. This TCR was recovered from a female donor with Graves disease. The CDR3 spells CAIGVPGQGLTEAFF. In DNA form, the CDR3 reads TGTGCCATCGGTGTCCCCGGACAGGGCTTAACTGAAGCTTTCTTT.